Described below is a single T cell receptor (beta chain) sequence and its context. Its antigen remains undetermined. Base qualities are missing; no much larger clone stands one base away. Genomic DNA was isolated from the sorted cells so that the TCRbeta CDR3 region could be sequenced. TCRbeta CDR3 regions were sequenced using the immunoSEQ Assay. In TCRdb, the immuneACCESS table is reduced to in-frame sequences with V and J assigned. These tables do not hold every clone; where another copy was compared, an unresolved V gene accounts for under half, and the others remain unexplained. Present in this sample are about 83,000 clones, 65% to 90% of which were seen just once. The ten largest clonotypes hold about 0.66% of the sample. The sample comes from a study of OX40 agonist ivuxolimab in advanced cancers. A note on the overall study: Ivuxolimab, which targeted the costimulatory receptor OX40 (CD134), was an agonistic, fully human IgG2 monoclonal antibody. Intravenous ivuxolimab was administered to patients every 2 weeks at six dose levels: 0.01, 0.1, 0.3, 1.5, 3 and 10 mg/kg. Of the roughly 50 dose-escalation patients, hepatocellular carcinoma was present in roughly 19, melanoma in approximately 15, renal cell carcinoma in 9 and head and neck cancer in 9. The dose-escalation cohort was 82.7% male with a mean age of 60 years, ranging from about 20 to 80. Prior anti-PD-1, anti-PD-L1 or anti-CTLA-4 therapy was permitted, and checkpoint inhibitors had been received by less than 45% of dose-escalation patients. Partial responses were achieved by three dose-escalation patients, of whom one had hepatocellular carcinoma and two had cutaneous melanoma. Peripheral TCRbeta sequencing was intended to test whether TCR sequence diversity was altered and clonal T-cell expansion was caused by ivuxolimab. The paper describes the monotherapy dose-escalation part (N = 52 patients) of the phase I trial of ivuxolimab. General study outcomes and caveats: Low levels of normalized T-cell clonal expansion were also seen in some nonresponding patients. At doses of 0.1 to 3.0 mg/kg, clonal expansion of both CD4+ and CD8+ T cells in blood was seen between baseline and week 6. Antigen specificity was not determined for the clonally expanded peripheral T cells. In the 0.1-3.0 mg/kg groups, partial responders were among the patients with the lowest normalized peripheral clonal expansion, particularly in CD8+ T cells. On average, CD8+ T cells showed more expanded clones than CD4+ T cells after ivuxolimab.

V is reduced by 3 bases and J by 0 bases, leaving a spacing of 9 bases between them. According to the germline V gene, CDR1 reads SGHVS and CDR2 reads FQNEAQ. Spanning cysteine to phenylalanine, the CDR3 consists of 16 amino acids. Of all the DNA, just the CDR3 is kept, 48 bases in frame from base 1. Patients with autoimmune disease history or receiving systemic immunosuppression were excluded from the trial. Peripheral blood for TCR sequencing was collected from all dose cohorts at baseline, on cycle 4 day 1, and on cycle 7 day 1. Samples came from an open-label, multicenter, first-in-human phase I dose-escalation trial of ivuxolimab. Adults with locally advanced or metastatic melanoma, renal cell carcinoma, hepatocellular carcinoma or head and neck squamous cell carcinoma were enrolled in the trial. CD4+ and CD8+ T cells were sorted separately from peripheral blood before TCR sequencing.

The V and J genes are TRBV7-8 and TRBJ2-6; no D gene call is confident. The sequencing used CD4+ or CD8+ T cells sorted from blood, collected in a trial of the OX40 agonist ivuxolimab. This TCR came from an adult with an advanced solid tumor such as melanoma, head and neck, liver or kidney cancer. The DNA reads as follows: TGTGCCAGCAGCTTCTTCATCCTCTCTGGGGCCAACGTCCTGACTTTC. Protein translation: CASSFFILSGANVLTF.